Here is one T cell receptor beta chain with its context. Its antigen is not identified. The repertoire was sequenced with immunoSEQ multiplex PCR; TCRdb's copy has only in-frame clones and lacks some. Of around 2,100,000 clones listed, about 95% were seen once; the top ten hold 1.2%. The source of the sample is a study of shared clonotypes between healthy human individuals. Study context: Researchers assigned three CD4 naive, three CD4 memory, two CD8 naive and one CD8 memory plate to each donor. Study outcomes and limitations: Naive subsets generally exceeded memory subsets in estimated richness.

V lost 4 bases, J lost 5 bases, and 8 bases stayed unmatched. This CDR3 contains 14 residues. Germline CDR1 SGHRS, CDR2 YFSETQ. Naivety among CD8 cells was defined by CD45RO negativity and positive CCR7 selection, thereby excluding terminally differentiated effector memory CD45RA+ cells. This clonotype was obtained from a man aged 18 to 30 in good health. The chain links TRBV5-1 to TRBJ2-5; 7 bases align to TRBD2. Sequencing was performed on naive CD8+ T cells sorted from blood. The chain's CDR3 is CASSLGGIWETQYF. The CDR3 coding sequence is TGCGCCAGCAGCCTCGGGGGGATCTGGGAGACCCAGTACTTC.